This T cell receptor (beta chain) was sequenced for a study of graft-versus-host responses after intestinal transplantation. Looking at the study overall: Each recipient received a multivisceral, liver-intestinal, or isolated intestinal graft. Induction with anti-thymocyte globulin, then tacrolimus and steroids for about 3 years, was given to all recipients.

A remark on this clone: Its target is unknown.

Repertoires were generated with immunoSEQ multiplex PCR, while TCRdb's copy carries only in-frame clones and drops some. The sample contains around 77,000 clones, 90% to 95% of which appear only once. Points from the study as a whole: Declining HvG levels early post-transplant were linked to peak circulating GvH clone levels.

CDR1 is SEHNR, CDR2 FQNEAQ, per germline (reference sequence). Trimming left V 11 bases short and J 0 bases short, with 13 bases between. The CDR3 contains 14 residues. The clonotype was recovered from a human donor who received an intestinal transplant. The material was unstimulated CD8+ T cells sorted from spleen or lymph node cells, obtained before intestinal transplant. This rearrangement joins TRBV7-9 to TRBJ2-2; D remains unclear. The CDR3 reads CAPGEGSNTGELFF. In DNA form, the CDR3 reads TGTGCCCCAGGAGAAGGATCGAACACCGGGGAGCTGTTTTTT. Supplemented by reference TRBV7-9 and TRBJ2-2, the full variable domain reads DTGVSQNPRHKITKRGQNVTFRCDPISEHNRLYWYRQTLGQGPEFLTYFQNEAQLEKSRLLSDRFSAERPKGSFSTLEIQRTEQGDSAMYLCAPGEGSNTGELFFGEGSRLTVL.